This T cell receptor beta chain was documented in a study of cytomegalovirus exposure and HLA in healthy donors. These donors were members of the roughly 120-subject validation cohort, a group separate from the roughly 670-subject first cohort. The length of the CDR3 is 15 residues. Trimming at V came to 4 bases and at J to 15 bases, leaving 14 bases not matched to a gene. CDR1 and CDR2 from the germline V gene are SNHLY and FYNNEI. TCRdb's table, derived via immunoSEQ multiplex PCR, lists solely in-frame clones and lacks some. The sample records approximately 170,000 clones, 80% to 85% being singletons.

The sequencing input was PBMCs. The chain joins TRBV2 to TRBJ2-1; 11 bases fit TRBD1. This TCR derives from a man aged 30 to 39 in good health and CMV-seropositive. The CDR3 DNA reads TGTGCCAGCAGTGCAGGACAGGGGGCAGTTAATTCCCGGTTCTTC. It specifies CASSAGQGAVNSRFF.